Given below is one T cell receptor beta chain in context. The source of the sample is a study of blood T cell repertoires in COVID-19. Study information: Acute and convalescent COVID-19 samples came from the United States, Italy and Spain. T cells, B-cell-depleted T cells, or PBMCs provided the cDNA or gDNA that served as material.

Study processing details: Amplifying reference gene primers gave estimates of nucleated cell counts. Data came from immunoSEQ multiplex PCR; TCRdb stores just in-frame clones and leaves some out. Clone size and the V and J calls come from that table; the DNA yielded D and trimming. This table has some 43,000 clones, almost 85% appearing once. CDR3 size: 13 residues. Trimming shortened V by 1 base and J by 8 bases, and 10 bases separated the two germline ends. The V gene's germline CDR1 is LGHNA and CDR2 YSLEER. This receptor was identified in a woman aged 60-75 years with acute or convalescent COVID-19. The specimen was peripheral blood. The V call is TRBV4-3, the J call TRBJ2-3, with a weak D call TRBD2 (6 bases). CDR3: CASSQVRGGTQYF. CDR3 nucleotides: TGCGCCAGCAGCCAAGTCCGGGGAGGTACGCAGTATTTT.